This record looks at one TCR beta chain sequence and its context. Its target is not known. The entirety of the isolated RNA underwent reverse transcription, so expressed TCRB transcripts were sequenced. The method was immunoSEQ multiplex PCR; TCRdb's version includes in-frame clones alone and lacks a portion of them. The data hold around 190,000 clones, with around an eighth observed a single time. This CDR3 has 15 amino acids. Germline V CDR1 and CDR2: SGDLS, YYNGEE. Trimming shortened V by 0 bases and J by 2 bases, and 10 bases separated the two germline ends. The data originate from a study of beta chain features in type 1 diabetes. General observations from the study: PCR might favor shorter templates, equally in patients and controls. Highly expressing activated T cells could be over-counted with a cDNA template. Patients showed naive, central memory and Treg TCRB repertoires that appeared more similar than those of healthy donors.

The authors sorted CD4+ naive, central memory, regulatory and stem cell-like memory cells via CD45RO/CCR7/CD25/CD127/CD95/CD27. The sequencing input was central memory CD4+ T cells from blood. This TCR was sampled from a woman under 30 in good health. This chain connects TRBV9 to TRBJ2-3; no clear D gene. The CDR3 region is CASSVASAPTDTQYF. CDR3 nucleotides: TGTGCCAGCAGCGTAGCGAGCGCGCCCACAGATACGCAGTATTTT.